The table lists the clone carrying this T cell receptor beta chain with a few counts. The data derive from a study of identical twins. Template switching added a universal primer binding site, and final cDNA carried unique molecular identifiers. TCRdb analysed the 5' RACE reads with MiXCR anew, one entry per CDR3 protein. The sample holds roughly 240,000 distinct CDR3 sequences, 5.5% to 8% seen once. Losses at the gene ends were 3 bases for V and 4 bases for J; bases not matched to a gene: 9. The CDR3 extends over 16 amino acids. This same sample was also taken into another study, of yellow fever vaccine responses in identical twins.

The TCR sequence derives from a woman aged 18-35 years in good health. Sequenced: memory (CD45RO+) T cells sorted from blood. The chain joins TRBV12-3 or TRBV12-4 to TRBJ2-3; TRBD2 matches at 8 bases. CDR3 loop: CASSLTAGGLADTQYF. The CDR3, as DNA: TGTGCCAGCAGTTTGACGGCGGGAGGCCTTGCAGATACGCAGTATTTT.